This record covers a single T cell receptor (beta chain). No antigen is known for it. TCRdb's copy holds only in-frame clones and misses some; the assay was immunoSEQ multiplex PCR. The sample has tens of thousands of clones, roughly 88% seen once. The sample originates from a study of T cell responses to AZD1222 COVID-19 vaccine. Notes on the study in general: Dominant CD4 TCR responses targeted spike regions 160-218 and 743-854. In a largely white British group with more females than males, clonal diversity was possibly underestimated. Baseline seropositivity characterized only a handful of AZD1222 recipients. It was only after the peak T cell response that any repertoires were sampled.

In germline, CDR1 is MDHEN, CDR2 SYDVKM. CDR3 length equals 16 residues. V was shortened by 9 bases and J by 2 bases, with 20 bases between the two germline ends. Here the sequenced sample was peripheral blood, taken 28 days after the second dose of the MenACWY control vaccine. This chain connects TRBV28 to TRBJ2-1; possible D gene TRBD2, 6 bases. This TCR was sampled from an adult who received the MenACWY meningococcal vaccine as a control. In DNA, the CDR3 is TGTGCCAGTCACCGTGGCTGGCGGGGCCCCTACAATGAGCAGTTCTTC. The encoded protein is CASHRGWRGPYNEQFF.